This TCR beta chain was sequenced in a study of blood T cell repertoires in COVID-19 (dated by TCRdb to the early 2020s). For the study in its entirety: Samples from collaborators originated in the United States, Italy and Spain and spanned both the acute and convalescent phases of COVID-19. The material from the prospective study consisted of cDNA or gDNA derived from T cells, B-cell-depleted T cells, or PBMCs. The dataset comprised deeply sampled blood TCRbeta repertoires from subjects exposed to, actively infected with, or recovered from COVID-19. The repertoires were released in a freely available public database meant as a resource for research on the immune response to SARS-CoV-2. Samples came from the ongoing ImmuneRACE study (first 160 participants) plus 1,254 subjects from 6 global collaborators. Sample metadata almost always included a de-identified subject ID, COVID-19 status, age in years and sex. Where available, HLA class I and class II types were taken from metadata supplied by the sample provider and were not determined by assay-based typing.

Results and caveats for the whole study, not just this receptor: The quantity of clinical and demographic metadata differed by source and by participant and was supplied without curation.

Comments on this clone: Its antigen remains undetermined. Base qualities are not provided; no much larger clone lies one nucleotide away.

The immunoSEQ Assay, a bias-controlled multiplex PCR, was used to amplify TCRbeta CDR3 regions from genomic DNA. Under the source paper's analysis protocol: Nucleated cell counts per sample were estimated from amplification of reference gene primers within the assay. To quantify the absolute abundance of each unique TCRbeta CDR3 rearrangement, sequence reads were collapsed and filtered. For each sample, productive Simpson clonality was calculated as the square root of Simpson's diversity index across productive rearrangements. This immuneACCESS table, as held by TCRdb, lists in-frame sequences with V and J called but not all clones. Of the missing ones, under half trace to an unresolved V gene in checked studies; the others have no known cause. V and J calls and clone size are those listed in that table; D and trimming were worked out from the DNA. The sample table shows 260,000 or so clones, and about 87% are seen once. Clones ranked in the top ten supply 2.6% of the sample.

Between the V and J ends, shortened by 5 bases and 6 bases respectively, the junction contains 22 bases. CDR1 and CDR2 were assigned from the germline V gene as MGHDK and SYGVNS. Reading from cysteine to phenylalanine, the CDR3 counts 17 amino acids. Solely the CDR3 DNA is kept, with 51 bases framed from the first base. Participants in the prospective study were enrolled through a virtual design, were aged about 18 to 100 years, and lived in approximately 24 United States geographic areas. In the prospective study, participants were assigned to cohorts based on the clinical history participants reported in a screening survey and a study questionnaire. Each participant in the prospective study had whole blood, serum and a nasopharyngeal or oropharyngeal swab collected by mobile phlebotomists. Additional blood draws and questionnaires over an approximately two-month period could optionally be provided by prospective study participants. Prospective study blood samples were shipped either frozen or at room temperature before DNA extraction.

Sequencing was carried out using PBMCs or T cells enriched from blood (not recorded which). This sequence originates from a woman aged 25-40 years with acute COVID-19. The chain is encoded by TRBV25-1 joined to TRBJ2-2; no confident D gene assignment can be made. In nucleotide form, the sequence is TGTGCCAGCAGTCAAGACCCTACAGAATTTTTAGCCGGGGAGCTGTTTTTT. Translated, this is CASSQDPTEFLAGELFF.